This T cell receptor beta chain was identified in a study of CD8 T cells in ankylosing spondylitis. The study, taken as a whole, reports: A motif of eight highly homologous TCR beta variants was seen as apparently characteristic of ankylosing spondylitis blood.

One entry per CDR3 protein, called by TCRdb with MiXCR from the 5' RACE reads. This table has about 90,000 distinct CDR3 sequences, approximately 8.9% appearing once. Comment on this clonotype: Its antigen is currently unknown.

The TCR sequence derives from a male donor with ankylosing spondylitis. The sequencing sample was made of blood, either unsorted or a sorted T cell fraction (not recorded which).

The CDR3 DNA sequence: TGTGCCAGCAGCTTTAGTCCAGGGGGTAAGAACGAGCAGTACGTC. This translates into CASSFSPGGKNEQYV. This chain joins TRBV7-9 and TRBJ2-7; TRBD1 aligns across 7 bases. Per the germline V gene, CDR1 is SEHNR and CDR2 is FQNEAQ (reference sequence). This CDR3 comprises 15 residues. V was clipped by 3 bases and J by 5 bases; unmatched bases: 10.